This T cell receptor (beta chain) originates from a study of regulatory T cells in long-lasting Graves disease. The study, taken as a whole, reports: Newly diagnosed patients had higher TCR diversity than persistent Graves' patients did. The study examined only peripheral blood, not thyroid tissue. New patients shared more than 750 public clonotypes, fewer than the roughly 3,000 shared by persistent patients.

TCR beta libraries were built with iRepertoire HTBI primers and Arm-PCR of CDR3 regions. Via MiXCR, TCRdb re-called the multiplex PCR reads, giving one row per CDR3 protein. The data contain about 530,000 distinct CDR3 sequences, more than 15% of them seen just once; the ten biggest clones take up roughly 25%. This CDR3 region has 13 residues. Germline V CDR1 and CDR2: MNHNS, SASEGT. J lost 5 bases, V lost 7 bases, and 7 bases had no gene match. Turning to this clonotype: The antigen is unknown.

Time point specified: newly diagnosed GD, antithyroid drugs for less than 3 months. RNA isolated from PBMCs was used to make the TCR library. The sample was also reused in another study, on T cells in Graves' hyperthyroidism and ophthalmopathy. That paper notes: Diagnosing involved the use of clinical symptoms, serum thyroxine and TRAb, thyroid ultrasound and orbital computed tomography.

This clonotype was obtained from a middle-aged woman with Graves disease. This chain uses TRBV6-1 with TRBJ2-5; 7 bases are shared with TRBD1. This material consisted of peripheral blood mononuclear cells (PBMCs), taken at new diagnosis, from a patient treated with antithyroid drugs. As DNA, the CDR3 is TGTGCCAGCATGGGACAGCCTGGGGAGACCCAGTACTTC. This gives the protein CASMGQPGETQYF.